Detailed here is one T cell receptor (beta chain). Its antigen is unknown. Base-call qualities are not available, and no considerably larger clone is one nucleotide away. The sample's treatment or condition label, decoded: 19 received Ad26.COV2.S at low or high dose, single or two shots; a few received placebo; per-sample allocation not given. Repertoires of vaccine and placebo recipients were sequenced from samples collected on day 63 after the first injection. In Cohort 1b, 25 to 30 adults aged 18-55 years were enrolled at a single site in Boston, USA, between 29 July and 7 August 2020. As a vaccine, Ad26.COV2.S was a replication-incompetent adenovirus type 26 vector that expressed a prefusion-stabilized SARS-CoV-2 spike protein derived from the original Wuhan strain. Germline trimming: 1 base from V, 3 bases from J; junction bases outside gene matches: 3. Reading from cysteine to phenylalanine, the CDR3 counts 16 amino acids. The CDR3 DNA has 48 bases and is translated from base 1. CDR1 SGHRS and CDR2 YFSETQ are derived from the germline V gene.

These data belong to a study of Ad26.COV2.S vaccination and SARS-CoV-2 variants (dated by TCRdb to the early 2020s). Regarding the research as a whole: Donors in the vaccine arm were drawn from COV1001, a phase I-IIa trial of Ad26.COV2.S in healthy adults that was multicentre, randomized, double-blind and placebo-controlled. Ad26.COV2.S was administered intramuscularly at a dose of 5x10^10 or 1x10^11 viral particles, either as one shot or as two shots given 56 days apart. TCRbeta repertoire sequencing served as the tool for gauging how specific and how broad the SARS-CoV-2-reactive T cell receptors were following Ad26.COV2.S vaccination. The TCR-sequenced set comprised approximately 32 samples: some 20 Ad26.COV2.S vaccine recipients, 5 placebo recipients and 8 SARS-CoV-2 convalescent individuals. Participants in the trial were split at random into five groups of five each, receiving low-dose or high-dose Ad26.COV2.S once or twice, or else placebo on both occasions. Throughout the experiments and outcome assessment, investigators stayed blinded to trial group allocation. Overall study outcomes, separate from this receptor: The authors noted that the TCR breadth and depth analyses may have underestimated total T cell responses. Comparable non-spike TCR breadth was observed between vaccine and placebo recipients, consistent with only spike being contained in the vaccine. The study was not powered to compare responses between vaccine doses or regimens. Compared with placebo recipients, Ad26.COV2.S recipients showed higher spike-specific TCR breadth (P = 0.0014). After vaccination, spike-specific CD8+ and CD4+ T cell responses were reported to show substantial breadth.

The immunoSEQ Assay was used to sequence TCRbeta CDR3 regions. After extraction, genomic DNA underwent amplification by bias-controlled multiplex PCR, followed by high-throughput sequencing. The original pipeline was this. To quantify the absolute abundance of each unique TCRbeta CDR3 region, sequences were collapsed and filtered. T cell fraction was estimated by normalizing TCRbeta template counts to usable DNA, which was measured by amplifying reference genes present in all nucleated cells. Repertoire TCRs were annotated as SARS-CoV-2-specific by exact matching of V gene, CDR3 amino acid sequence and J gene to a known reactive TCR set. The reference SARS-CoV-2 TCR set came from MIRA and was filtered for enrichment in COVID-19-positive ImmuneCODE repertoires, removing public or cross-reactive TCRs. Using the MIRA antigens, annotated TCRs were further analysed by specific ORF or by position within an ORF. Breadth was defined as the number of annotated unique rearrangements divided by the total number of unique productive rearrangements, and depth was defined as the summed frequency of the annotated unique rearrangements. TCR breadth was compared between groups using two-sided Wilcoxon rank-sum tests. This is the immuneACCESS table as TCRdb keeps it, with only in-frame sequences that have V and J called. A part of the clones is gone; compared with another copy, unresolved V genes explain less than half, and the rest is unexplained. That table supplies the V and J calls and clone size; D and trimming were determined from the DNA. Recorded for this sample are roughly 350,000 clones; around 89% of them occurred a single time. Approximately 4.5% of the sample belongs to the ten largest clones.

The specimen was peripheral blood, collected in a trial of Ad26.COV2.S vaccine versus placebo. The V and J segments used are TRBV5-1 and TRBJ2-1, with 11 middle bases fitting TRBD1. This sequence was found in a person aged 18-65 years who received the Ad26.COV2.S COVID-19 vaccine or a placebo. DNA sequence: TGCGCCAGCAGCTTGAGGACAGGGGGCGGCTACAATGAGCAGTTCTTC. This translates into CASSLRTGGGYNEQFF.